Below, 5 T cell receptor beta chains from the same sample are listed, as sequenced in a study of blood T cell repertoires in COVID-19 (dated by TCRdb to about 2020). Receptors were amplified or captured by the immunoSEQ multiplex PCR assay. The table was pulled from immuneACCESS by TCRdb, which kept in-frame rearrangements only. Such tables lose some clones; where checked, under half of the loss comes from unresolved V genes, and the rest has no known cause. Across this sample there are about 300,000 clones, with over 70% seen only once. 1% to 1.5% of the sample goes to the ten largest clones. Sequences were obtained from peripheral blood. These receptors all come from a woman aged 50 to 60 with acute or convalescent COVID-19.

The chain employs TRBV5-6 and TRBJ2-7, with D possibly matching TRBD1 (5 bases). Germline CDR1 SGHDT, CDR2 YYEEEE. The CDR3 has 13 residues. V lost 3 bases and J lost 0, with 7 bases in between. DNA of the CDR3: TGTGCCAGCAGCTCTGACAGCTCCTACGAGCAGTACTTC. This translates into CASSSDSSYEQYF.

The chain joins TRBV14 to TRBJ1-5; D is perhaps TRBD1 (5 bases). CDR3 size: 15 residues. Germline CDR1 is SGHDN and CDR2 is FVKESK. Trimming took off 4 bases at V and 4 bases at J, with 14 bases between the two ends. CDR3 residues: CASSPGPGRNQPQHF. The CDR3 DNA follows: TGTGCCAGCAGCCCGGGGCCCGGGAGGAATCAGCCCCAGCATTTT.

The CDR3 DNA follows: TGTGCCAGTAGGACAGGGGATGCTAACCAAGAGACCCAGTACTTC. Its protein product is CASRTGDANQETQYF. The genes are TRBV19 and TRBJ2-5; 8 positions match TRBD1. The CDR3 extends over 15 amino acids. Germline loops: CDR1 LNHDA, CDR2 SQIVND (reference sequence). J lost 0 bases, V lost 6 bases, and 6 bases had no gene match.

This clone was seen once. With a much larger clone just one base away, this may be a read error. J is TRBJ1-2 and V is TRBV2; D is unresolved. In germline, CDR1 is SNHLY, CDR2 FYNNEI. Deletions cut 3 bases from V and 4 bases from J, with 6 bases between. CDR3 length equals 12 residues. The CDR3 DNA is TGTGCCAGCAGTGACAGAAGCTATGGCTACACCTTC. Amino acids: CASSDRSYGYTF.

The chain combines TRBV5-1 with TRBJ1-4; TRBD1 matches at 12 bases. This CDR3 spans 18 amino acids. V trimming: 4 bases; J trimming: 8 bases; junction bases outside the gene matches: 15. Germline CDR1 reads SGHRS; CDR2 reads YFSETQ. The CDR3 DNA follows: TGCGCCAGCAGCAAAGCCGGGACAGGGGGCGCGGTGGAAGAAAAACTGTTTTTT. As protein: CASSKAGTGGAVEEKLFF.